This T cell receptor (beta chain) was sequenced for a study of cytomegalovirus exposure and HLA in healthy donors. General study findings and limits: Among the CMV-associated chains, a few were confirmed in vitro as specific for CMV antigens. The finding came from a later analysis; first-cohort TCR clusters tended to co-occur in the 130 or so validation repertoires. Investigators reported under 200 TCR beta chains as tied to cytomegalovirus.

It was the 120-subject validation cohort, separate from the approximately 680-subject first cohort, to which the donors belonged. This CDR3 comprises 11 residues. The V gene's germline CDR1 is SGHVS and CDR2 FQNEAQ. Trimming stripped 5 bases from V and 7 bases from J, with 5 bases between. On this clone itself: Its antigen is still unknown.

TCRdb's table, derived via immunoSEQ multiplex PCR, lists solely in-frame clones and lacks some. The data contain about 56,000 clones, around 94% of them singletons. The V and J genes are TRBV7-8 and TRBJ2-2; D may be TRBD2 (5 bases). Sequenced input: PBMCs. This clonotype originated in a man between 18 and 29 years old in good health and CMV-seronegative. The DNA for the CDR3 is TGTGCCAGCAGCGAGGGCGGGGAGCTGTTTTTT. Translation: CASSEGGELFF.